This T cell receptor beta chain was captured in a study of blood T cell repertoires in COVID-19. In the authors' workflow: Quantification of nucleated cells was approximated via reference gene primer amplification. Generated by immunoSEQ multiplex PCR, the TCRdb table keeps only in-frame clones and is missing some. The DNA gave D and trimming, while V, J and clone size come from that table. The table records 95,000 to 150,000 clones, about 89% of them present only once. Deletions cut 1 base from V and 3 bases from J, with 11 bases between. The length of the CDR3 is 14 residues. The germline CDR1 and CDR2 sequences are SQVTM and ANQGSEA.

V is TRBV29-1 and J is TRBJ2-3; maybe TRBD2 (6 bases). The sample was peripheral blood. The sequence was obtained from a woman in her 70s with acute or convalescent COVID-19. CDR3 nucleotide sequence: TGCAGCGTTGAAGGGGGGGACGCGACAGATACGCAGTATTTT. It specifies CSVEGGDATDTQYF.